This T cell receptor beta chain was sequenced for a study of blood T cell repertoires in COVID-19. About the study: PBMCs, B-cell-depleted T cells, or T cells were the source of the cDNA or gDNA that made up the material.

Two consecutive negative NP/OP PCR tests, clearance, or resolved symptoms defined Cohort 3 recovery. Germline lookup yields CDR1 LNHDA and CDR2 SQIVND (reference sequence). The CDR3 extends over 16 amino acids. The trim removed 6 bases at V and 4 bases at J, leaving 10 bases unmatched. Measured with immunoSEQ multiplex PCR; TCRdb has only the in-frame clones, and not every one. Of about 320,000 clones listed, around 90% are singletons. Specimen: PBMCs or T cells enriched from blood (not recorded which). The chain employs TRBV19 and TRBJ2-2; 8 bases agree with TRBD2. The sequence came from a man aged 60 to 75 who had recovered from COVID-19. The CDR3 loop is CASRKGGTSITGELFF. The CDR3 nucleotides are TGTGCCAGTAGAAAGGGAGGGACTAGTATCACCGGGGAGCTGTTTTTT.